This TCR beta chain was recovered during a study of blood T cell repertoires in COVID-19. CDR3 length equals 17 residues. CDR1 is LGHNA and CDR2 is YNFKEQ in the germline V gene. After removal of 1 base from V and 8 bases from J, the junction contained 11 bases not matched to a gene. This clone came up once. Profiled with immunoSEQ multiplex PCR; TCRdb holds only in-frame clones, not every one. Of hundreds of thousands of clones in the sample, 85% were seen once. This TCR derives from a woman aged 45 to 65 with active or convalescent COVID-19. Source material: peripheral blood. V is TRBV4-2 and J is TRBJ1-6; the match to TRBD1 covers 7 bases. In DNA, the CDR3 is TGTGCCAGCAGCCAAGTATGGGGCTCCAGGGGGGATTCACCCCTCCACTTT. Encoded protein: CASSQVWGSRGDSPLHF.